These 15 T cell receptor beta chains came from one sample sequenced in a study of neoadjuvant anti-PD-1 for oral cavity cancer. Time point of the sample: after neoadjuvant nivolumab, at surgical resection. TCRdb's copy holds only in-frame clones and misses some; the assay was immunoSEQ multiplex PCR. The sample has about 8,500 clones; 75% to 85% are singletons. The specimen comprised PBMCs, sampled after nivolumab (anti-PD-1) treatment. The receptors derive from a person between 40 and 79 years old with oral cavity squamous cell carcinoma.

The CDR3 DNA sequence: TGTGCTAGTGGTTCACAGTACGGGACAGATAATAACTATGGCTACACCTTC. It encodes CASGSQYGTDNNYGYTF. This chain joins TRBV12-5 and TRBJ1-2, with TRBD1 matching over 7 bases. Unmatched junction bases numbered 12, after V lost 4 bases and J lost 1 base. Germline CDR1 is LGHNT and CDR2 is FRNRAP. CDR3 length: 17 residues.

The chain combines TRBV19 with TRBJ2-1; 9 bases line up with TRBD1. Per germline, CDR1 LNHDA and CDR2 SQIVND (reference sequence). This CDR3 has 15 amino acids. The V and J ends lost 5 bases and 9 bases, in that order; junction bases with no gene match: 11. This CDR3 reads CASSAGTGPPVEQFF. CDR3 nucleotides: TGTGCCAGTAGTGCCGGGACAGGGCCTCCGGTTGAGCAGTTCTTC.

The gene calls are TRBV5-1 and TRBJ2-1; 13 bases match TRBD2. The germline gives CDR1 SGHRS, CDR2 YFSETQ. The CDR3 loop spans 19 amino acids. The trim removed 4 bases at V and 0 bases at J, leaving 10 bases unmatched. CDR3 DNA: TGCGCCAGCAGCCTCCCGACTAGCGGGAGGTCCAGCTCCTACAATGAGCAGTTCTTC. Encoded protein: CASSLPTSGRSSSYNEQFF.

The chain is built from TRBV30 and TRBJ1-3, with TRBD1 matching 7 bases. Per germline, CDR1 GTSNPN and CDR2 SVGIG (reference sequence). This CDR3 region has 16 residues. Losses at the gene ends were 8 bases for V and 0 bases for J; bases not matched to a gene: 13. The CDR3: CAAIRDSHFSGNTIYF. The CDR3 DNA reads as TGTGCCGCGATCCGGGACAGCCATTTCTCTGGAAACACCATATATTTT.

V is TRBV5-6 and J is TRBJ2-7; TRBD1 or TRBD2 may be the D gene (5 bases each). This CDR3 is 16 amino acids long. V lost 4 bases, J lost 3 bases, and 20 bases lay in between. The germline V gene has CDR1 SGHDT and CDR2 YYEEEE. The CDR3 sequence: CASSPGRAPLVYEQYF. The CDR3 DNA sequence: TGTGCCAGCAGCCCGGGGCGGGCCCCACTCGTCTACGAGCAGTACTTC.

The rearrangement uses TRBV11-3 and TRBJ1-6, with a possible D match to TRBD1 (6 bases). Germline CDR1 and CDR2: SGHNT and YENEEA. V was shortened by 9 bases and J by 8 bases, with 14 bases between the two germline ends. The CDR3 has 13 residues. CDR3 amino acids: CASSAGADSPLHF. The DNA for the CDR3 is TGTGCCAGTTCTGCAGGGGCAGATTCACCCCTCCACTTT.

The chain recombines TRBV12-5 with TRBJ2-7; D is unresolved. CDR1 LGHNT and CDR2 FRNRAP come from the germline V gene. Trimming removed 2 bases from V and 2 bases from J, with 16 bases in between. This CDR3 is built from 16 residues. As DNA, the CDR3 is TGTGCTAGTGGTTTGATCCAGATAGGCTTCACCTACGAGCAGTACTTC. This sequence encodes CASGLIQIGFTYEQYF.

The chain couples TRBV11-3 to TRBJ2-5; D is unresolved. The CDR3 runs to 17 residues. The germline V and J ends were trimmed by 1 base and 5 bases, with 20 bases remaining between them. Germline V gene lookup returns CDR1 SGHNT and CDR2 YENEEA. In nucleotides, the CDR3 is TGTGCCAGCAGCTTAGCCGTACCGGGCCCCCGCTACGAGACCCAGTACTTC. Protein product: CASSLAVPGPRYETQYF. Variable domain in full (rest from reference TRBV11-3 and TRBJ2-5): EAGVVQSPRYKIIEKKQPVAFWCNPISGHNTLYWYLQNLGQGPELLIRYENEEAVDDSQLPKDRFSAERLKGVDSTLKIQPAELGDSAVYLCASSLAVPGPRYETQYFGPGTRLLVL.

The chain is built from TRBV5-4 and TRBJ1-6; D perhaps matches TRBD1 (5 bases). V was cut by 0 bases and J by 10 bases, with 14 bases left in between. The CDR3 is 15 residues long. From germline, CDR1 is SGHNT and CDR2 YYREEE (reference sequence). CDR3 nucleotide sequence: TGTGCCAGCAGCTTGGGCGGACGCAGGGACTCACCCCTCCACTTT. Translating gives CASSLGGRRDSPLHF.

V and J are TRBV7-9 and TRBJ1-2; TRBD1 aligns across 9 bases. Germline trimming cut 5 bases from V and 4 bases from J; bases unmatched to any gene: 11. The CDR3 spans 16 residues. Germline loops: CDR1 SEHNR, CDR2 FQNEAQ (reference sequence). The CDR3 DNA follows: TGTGCCAGCAGCACCTGGACAGGGGAACACCTCTATGGCTACACCTTC. This codes for CASSTWTGEHLYGYTF.

This clone turned up a few times. V gene TRBV11-2 combines with J gene TRBJ2-7; 7 bases fit TRBD2. CDR1 and CDR2 from the germline V gene are SGHAT and FQNNGV. The CDR3 is 13 residues long. V dropped 5 bases and J dropped 3; count of bases not matched to a gene: 4. CDR3 sequence: CASSRDYRYEQYF. In DNA form, the CDR3 reads TGTGCCAGCAGCAGGGACTACCGCTACGAGCAGTACTTC.

The gene calls are TRBV5-4 and TRBJ2-7, with D perhaps matching TRBD1 (5 bases). Germline V CDR1 and CDR2: SGHNT, YYREEE (reference sequence). CDR3 size: 13 residues. V lost 2 bases and J 3 bases, leaving 9 bases between the germline ends. The CDR3 here is CASSFDSGYEQYF. CDR3 nucleotides: TGTGCCAGCAGCTTTGACAGTGGCTACGAGCAGTACTTC.

The V gene is TRBV6-1, the J gene TRBJ2-1; 8 bases are shared with TRBD2. The CDR3 consists of 13 residues. The germline gives CDR1 MNHNS, CDR2 SASEGT. With 10 bases clipped from V and 8 bases from J, the junction kept 10 bases outside the gene matches. CDR3 DNA: TGTGCCACCGTTGGGACTAGTTTCCATGAGCAGTTCTTC. Protein sequence: CATVGTSFHEQFF.

This clone was recorded once. The rearrangement links TRBV19 to TRBJ1-6, with a tentative D call TRBD1 (6 bases). The V end was cut by 4 bases, the J end by 6 bases, with 13 bases between. The CDR3 has 15 residues. The V gene's germline CDR1 is LNHDA and CDR2 SQIVND (reference sequence). The DNA for the CDR3 is TGTGCCAGTAGTACACAGGGAAAGGGTAATTCACCCCTCCACTTT. The encoded protein is CASSTQGKGNSPLHF.

The J gene is TRBJ2-7, the V gene TRBV2; D might be TRBD1 (5 bases). CDR3 length: 13 amino acids. Looked up from germline, CDR1 is SNHLY and CDR2 is FYNNEI. V gave up 4 bases and J gave up 3 bases, with 10 bases separating them. The CDR3 loop reads CASSGNRFYEQYF. The CDR3 bases are TGTGCCAGCAGTGGGAACAGGTTCTACGAGCAGTACTTC.